The present TCR beta chain was sequenced within a study of beta chain features in type 1 diabetes. Regarding this clone: The sample has other DNA sequences that encode this CDR3 too.

The J segment lost 2 bases and the V segment lost 3 bases, leaving 4 bases of the junction unmatched. Germline-derived CDR1 and CDR2 are KGHSH and LQKENI. The CDR3 consists of 14 residues. Investigators reverse transcribed all isolated RNA, so they sequenced expressed TCRB transcripts. TCRdb's copy holds only in-frame clones and misses some; the assay was immunoSEQ multiplex PCR. The sample has about 360,000 clones, roughly 12% seen once. V is TRBV18 and J is TRBJ2-7; 7 nucleotides line up with TRBD1. Sequenced material: naive CD4+ T cells from blood. This receptor was identified in a man aged 18 to 29 in good health. The CDR3 spells CASSPRDSTYEQYF. The CDR3 nucleotides are TGTGCCAGCTCACCTCGGGACAGCACCTACGAGCAGTACTTC.